This T cell receptor (beta chain) was sequenced for a study of cytomegalovirus exposure and HLA in healthy donors. 13 Jbeta primers and 60 Vbeta primers were used for the PCR. Libraries were prepared by immunoSEQ multiplex PCR; TCRdb keeps only in-frame clonotypes and omits some of them. The repertoire holds some 150,000 clones, with 81% as singletons. The CDR3 has 15 residues. Germline V CDR1 and CDR2: SGHTA, FQGNSA. Trimming at V came to 6 bases and at J to 10 bases, leaving 13 bases not matched to a gene. This clone was seen only once. Its antigen is unknown. Study findings and constraints: Presence/absence analyses assumed roughly uniform sequencing depth across donors, which may not hold. Relative to equally common others, HLA-associated TCR beta chains showed greater clonal expansion in a later analysis. The study reported that TCR beta sequences accurately predicted HLA-A and HLA-B alleles in most subjects.

This TCR was recovered from a woman between 45 and 60 years old in good health and CMV-seronegative. The specimen sequenced was PBMCs. The V call is TRBV7-2, the J call TRBJ2-1; 9 positions match TRBD2. CDR3 amino acids: CASRRAGGRENEQFF. CDR3 coding DNA: TGTGCCAGCAGGAGAGCGGGGGGCAGGGAGAACGAGCAGTTCTTC.